This TCR beta chain was sequenced in a study of shared clonotypes between healthy human individuals. Study-wide background: Each donor's CD4 naive and CD4 memory cells filled three plates apiece, CD8 naive two, and CD8 memory one.

The donor cohort consisted entirely of Caucasian adults residing in Nashville, Tennessee. The V gene end was trimmed by 6 bases and the J gene end by 3 bases; junction bases not matched to a gene: 4. The CDR3 is made up of 14 amino acids. The germline V gene has CDR1 KGHSH and CDR2 LQKENI. As to this clone: The antigen is not known.

The study's findings and limits: The sharing of about 5.3% of naive CD4 clonotypes was seen across several donors. Only a few donors were included, so the genetic and exposure-history diversity represented was limited.

Using immunoSEQ multiplex PCR, the repertoire was profiled, and TCRdb retains in-frame clones only, with some absent. The table records 2 million to 2.5 million clones, almost 96% of them present only once. The TCR comes from a young man in good health. This chain joins TRBV18 and TRBJ2-1; 8 bases match TRBD1. The source material was naive CD4+ T cells sorted from blood. The subset was: CD45RA+ positively selected. Here the CDR3 reads CASSPTGGYNEQFF. The CDR3 bases are TGTGCCAGCTCGCCAACAGGGGGCTACAATGAGCAGTTCTTC.